This T cell receptor beta chain was profiled in a study of tumor-infiltrating lymphocytes in primary liver carcinoma. The V and J ends lost 2 bases and 4 bases respectively, with 11 bases between them. The CDR3 runs 13 residues. Looked up from germline, CDR1 is GTSNPN and CDR2 is SVGIG (reference sequence). Blood RNA originated from unsorted whole blood, with germline DNA additionally extracted. Reverse transcription of approximately 500 ng total RNA with a constant-region primer produced TCR beta cDNA. Employing slightly modified ARM-PCR, three nested multiplex PCR rounds were run, and these gave rise to the TCR beta libraries. Primers for the first two PCR rounds were TRBV1-TRBV30 forward primers and a C-beta reverse primer (approximately 10 cycles per round). TCRdb re-called the multiplex PCR reads through MiXCR, storing one row per CDR3 protein. This sample has 150,000 to 200,000 distinct CDR3 sequences, with less than 65% found just once.

Sequencing was done on a sample of peripheral blood. The sequence was collected from a woman aged 60 to 75 with primary liver carcinoma and hepatitis B virus infection. This rearrangement joins TRBV30 to TRBJ1-2, with D unclear. The chain's CDR3 is CAWSRQNRYGYTF. CDR3 DNA sequence: TGTGCCTGGAGTCGGCAGAATCGCTATGGCTACACCTTC.